The rows below give T cell receptor beta chains drawn from one sample of a study of T cell repertoires in cytomegalovirus infection. No cognate antigen is known for these TCRs. TCRdb independently ran MiXCR on the reads; one entry per CDR3 protein. The sample holds 50,000 to 60,000 distinct CDR3 sequences, around 19% seen once. The material was CD8+ T cells from cultured PBMCs, obtained from culture after CMV antigen stimulation. The receptor set was obtained from a human donor in good health (CMV status not recorded). Some clones in this sample may be carry-over from other donors' samples. Each CDR3 is given with its conserved first and last residue. Each record gives: clone size, D gene, J gene, V gene, CDR3 DNA, CDR3 protein. D genes are given only for firm matches. Some rows have no size entry. The others give once, few or many, or a class for an expanded clone.

few,.,TRBJ1-1,TRBV6-6,TGTGCCAGCATAGGTGACAGCTGGGGCACTGAAGCTTTCTTT,CASIGDSWGTEAFF
.,.,TRBJ1-1,TRBV7-9,TGTGCCAGCAGCCCCGGGGGGGCGGGTGAAGCTTTCTTT,CASSPGGAGEAFF
few,.,TRBJ2-4,TRBV11-2,TGTGCCAGCAGCTGGGACCCAAAAAACATTCAGTACTTC,CASSWDPKNIQYF
few,.,TRBJ1-2,TRBV12-3/TRBV12-4,TGTGCCAGCAATCTTGACAGTTATGGCTACACCTTC,CASNLDSYGYTF
.,.,TRBJ1-5,TRBV5-5,TGTGCCAGCAGCTTGTGGAGGGGAGGCGGGCAGCCCCAGCATTTT,CASSLWRGGGQPQHF
.,.,TRBJ1-1,TRBV19,TGTGCCAGTAGTACCCGACAGGAGATCACTGAAGCTTTCTTT,CASSTRQEITEAFF
few,.,TRBJ1-4,TRBV7-9,TGTGCCAGCAGCTTGGGCAGTAATGAAAAACTGTTTTTT,CASSLGSNEKLFF
few,.,TRBJ2-7,TRBV6-8,TGTGCCAGCAGTTACTTGGCCCACGTTTACGAGCAGTACTTC,CASSYLAHVYEQYF
.,.,TRBJ1-1,TRBV4-3,TGCGCCAGCAGCCCCAGAGGACTCCCGAACACTGAAGCTTTCTTT,CASSPRGLPNTEAFF
.,.,TRBJ1-2,TRBV6-5,TGTGCCAGCAGCCACGGCGGGGCTCTCGATGGCTACACCTTC,CASSHGGALDGYTF
.,.,TRBJ2-6,TRBV6-4,TGTGCCAGCGGGGAGGTCGGCTCTGGGGCCAACGTCCTGACTTTC,CASGEVGSGANVLTF
.,.,TRBJ2-5,TRBV6-2/TRBV6-3,TGTGCCAGCAGTGACAGGAAAGAGACCCAGTACTTC,CASSDRKETQYF
.,.,TRBJ1-1,TRBV6-8,TGTGCCAGCAGTTACTCAAGGGGATTGAACACTGAAGCTTTCTTT,CASSYSRGLNTEAFF
.,TRBD1,TRBJ1-4,TRBV19,TGTGCCAGTACCCCGGGGACAGGGTCTGAAAAACTGTTTTTT,CASTPGTGSEKLFF
few,TRBD1,TRBJ1-2,TRBV7-8,TGTGCCAGCAGCTTACTTTCGGACAGGGATGGCTACACCTTC,CASSLLSDRDGYTF
few,.,TRBJ1-5,TRBV10-3,TGTGCCATCAGAGAGGGAGGTGATGGTCAGCCCCAGCATTTT,CAIREGGDGQPQHF
.,TRBD1,TRBJ2-7,TRBV9,TGTGCCAGCAGTCACTCAACTAGAGGGGGACAGGAGTACGAGCAGTACTTC,CASSHSTRGGQEYEQYF
.,TRBD1,TRBJ1-5,TRBV6-2/TRBV6-3,TGTGCCAGCAGTAACGGACAGGGGCCTCAGCCCCAGCATTTT,CASSNGQGPQPQHF
.,TRBD1,TRBJ2-2,TRBV15,TGTGCCACCAGCAGAGATCTACAGGGGTCGGGGGAGCTGTTTTTT,CATSRDLQGSGELFF
.,.,TRBJ1-5,TRBV4-3,TGCGCCAGCAGCCAAGAGGACGGACTCAATCAGCCCCAGCATTTT,CASSQEDGLNQPQHF
.,.,TRBJ1-4,TRBV7-8,TGTGCCAGCAGCTTAGCGTCGAATTGGAGGTCGGGTGAAAAACTGTTTTTT,CASSLASNWRSGEKLFF
.,.,TRBJ2-7,TRBV6-2/TRBV6-3,TGTGCCACTGCCGGCTTACCCCATTCCTACGAGCAGTACTTC,CATAGLPHSYEQYF
.,.,TRBJ1-1,TRBV9,TGTGCCAGCGCGGGGCGGAACACTGAAGCTTTCTTT,CASAGRNTEAFF
.,.,TRBJ2-7,TRBV11-2,TGTGCCAGCAGCTTTACAGGGCGAGAGCAGTACTTC,CASSFTGREQYF
.,TRBD1,TRBJ2-1,TRBV7-9,TGTGCCAGCACGACCGGGACAGTCTACAATGAGCAGTTCTTC,CASTTGTVYNEQFF
.,.,TRBJ2-4,TRBV19,TGTGCCAGTAGCGTTCTGGGAGTTCAGTACTTC,CASSVLGVQYF
.,TRBD2,TRBJ2-7,TRBV12-3/TRBV12-4,TGTGCCAGCAGTTTTAAGGGAGGGGTCTACGAGCAGTACTTC,CASSFKGGVYEQYF
.,.,TRBJ2-5,TRBV7-3,TGTGCCAGCAGCCAGGGGGGAGGTTCCCAGTACTTC,CASSQGGGSQYF
few,.,TRBJ1-5,TRBV27,TGTGCCAGCAGTTTATATTCAGGGGACGGGAATCAGCCCCAGCATTTT,CASSLYSGDGNQPQHF
few,.,TRBJ2-7,TRBV6-6,TGTGCCAGCAGTTACTCGGGGGGAGTGAGCTCCTACGAGCAGTACTTC,CASSYSGGVSSYEQYF
.,.,TRBJ2-2,TRBV7-8,TGTGCCAGCAGCTTACTCCGGACGAACACCGGGGAGCTGTTTTTT,CASSLLRTNTGELFF
few,TRBD2,TRBJ2-5,TRBV12-3/TRBV12-4,TGTGCCAGCAGTAGGACTAGCGAAGAGACCCAGTACTTC,CASSRTSEETQYF
many,.,TRBJ2-1,TRBV7-2,TGTGCCAGCAGAACCCACGGGGGGCCGCTGGGTGAGCAGTTCTTC,CASRTHGGPLGEQFF
.,TRBD2,TRBJ2-6,TRBV27,TGTGCCAGCACCGGGACTAGCTCTGGGGCCAACGTCCTGACTTTC,CASTGTSSGANVLTF
few,.,TRBJ1-1,TRBV10-3,TGTGCCATCAGCGTGGACGAGTACACTGAAGCTTTCTTT,CAISVDEYTEAFF
.,.,TRBJ1-5,TRBV7-6,TGTGCCAGCAGCTTAGCGGCAGGGGAGAGCAATCAGCCCCAGCATTTT,CASSLAAGESNQPQHF
few,TRBD2,TRBJ2-5,TRBV6-5,TGTGCCAGCAGTTACTCGATTAGCGGGGGCCCACAAGAGACCCAGTACTTC,CASSYSISGGPQETQYF